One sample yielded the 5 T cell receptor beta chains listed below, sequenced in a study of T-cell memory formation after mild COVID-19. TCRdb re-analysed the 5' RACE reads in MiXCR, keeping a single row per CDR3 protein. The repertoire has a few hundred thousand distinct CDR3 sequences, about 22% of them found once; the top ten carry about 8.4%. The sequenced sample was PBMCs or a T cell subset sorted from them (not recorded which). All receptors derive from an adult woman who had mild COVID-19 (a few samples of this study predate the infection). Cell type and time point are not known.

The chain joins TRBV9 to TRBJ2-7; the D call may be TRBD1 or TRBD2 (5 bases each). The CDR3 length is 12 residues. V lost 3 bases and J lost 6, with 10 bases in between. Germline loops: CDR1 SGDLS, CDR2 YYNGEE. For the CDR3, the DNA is TGTGCCAGCAGCGCTAGAGGGACCGAGCAGTACTTC. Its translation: CASSARGTEQYF.

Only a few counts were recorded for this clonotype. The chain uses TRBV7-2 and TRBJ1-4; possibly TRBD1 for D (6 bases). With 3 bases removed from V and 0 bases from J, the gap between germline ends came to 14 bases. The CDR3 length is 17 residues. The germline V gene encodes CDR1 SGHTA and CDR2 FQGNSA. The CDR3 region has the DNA TGTGCCAGCAGCTTGTTGGGGGCCCCTGCAACTAATGAAAAACTGTTTTTT. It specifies CASSLLGAPATNEKLFF.

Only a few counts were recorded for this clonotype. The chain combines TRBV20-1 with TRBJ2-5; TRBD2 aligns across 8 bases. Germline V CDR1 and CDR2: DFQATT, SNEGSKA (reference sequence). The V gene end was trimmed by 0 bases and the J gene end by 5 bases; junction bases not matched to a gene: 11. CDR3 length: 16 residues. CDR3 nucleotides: TGCAGTGCTAGAGATAGTAACTTAGCGGGATTGGAGACCCAGTACTTC. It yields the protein CSARDSNLAGLETQYF.

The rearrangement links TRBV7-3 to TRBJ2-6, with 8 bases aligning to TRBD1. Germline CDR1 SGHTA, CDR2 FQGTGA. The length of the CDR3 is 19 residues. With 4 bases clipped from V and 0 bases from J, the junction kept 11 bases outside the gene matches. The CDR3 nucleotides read TGTGCCAGCAGCTCTAAACCGGGACAGGTGAACTCTGGGGCCAACGTCCTGACTTTC. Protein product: CASSSKPGQVNSGANVLTF.

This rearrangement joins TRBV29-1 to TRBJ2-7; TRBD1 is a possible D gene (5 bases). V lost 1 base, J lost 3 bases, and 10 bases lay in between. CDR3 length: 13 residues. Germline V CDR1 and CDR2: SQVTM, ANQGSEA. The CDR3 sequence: CSVEADDSYEQYF. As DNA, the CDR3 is TGCAGCGTTGAAGCAGACGACAGCTACGAGCAGTACTTC.